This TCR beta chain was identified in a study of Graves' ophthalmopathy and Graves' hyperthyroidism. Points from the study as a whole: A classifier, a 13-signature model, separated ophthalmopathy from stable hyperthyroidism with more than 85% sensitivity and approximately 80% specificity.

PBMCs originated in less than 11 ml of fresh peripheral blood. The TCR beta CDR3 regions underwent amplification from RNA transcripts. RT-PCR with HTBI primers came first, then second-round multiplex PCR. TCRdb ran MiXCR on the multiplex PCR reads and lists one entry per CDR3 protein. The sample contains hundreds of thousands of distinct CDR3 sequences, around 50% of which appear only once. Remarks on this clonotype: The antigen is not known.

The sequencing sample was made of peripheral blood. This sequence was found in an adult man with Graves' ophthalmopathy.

The CDR3 protein is CSASGGEVYEQYF. CDR3 coding DNA: TGCAGTGCTAGCGGGGGGGAGGTCTACGAGCAGTACTTC. V is TRBV20-1 and J is TRBJ2-7, with 8 bases aligning to TRBD2. The ends lost 3 bases at V and 3 bases at J; junction bases unmatched: 4. Germline V gene data show CDR1 as DFQATT and CDR2 as SNEGSKA (reference sequence). CDR3 length: 13 amino acids.